This T cell receptor (beta chain) was found in a study of T cell responses to AZD1222 COVID-19 vaccine. TCRdb's copy holds only in-frame clones and misses some; the assay was immunoSEQ multiplex PCR. The table includes roughly 100,000 clones, 84% detected once. The CDR3 is made up of 14 amino acids. V shed 3 bases and J 6 bases; nucleotides not matched to a gene: 8. Germline V gene sequence: CDR1 SGHRS, CDR2 YFSETQ. This specimen was peripheral blood, taken on day 0 of AZD1222 vaccination. The chain is built from TRBV5-1 and TRBJ1-1, with 7 bases aligning to TRBD1. This clonotype was sampled from an adult in good health. CDR3 sequence (DNA): TGCGCCAGCAGCTCAGACAGGGTTGGGTCTGAAGCTTTCTTT. Protein sequence: CASSSDRVGSEAFF.